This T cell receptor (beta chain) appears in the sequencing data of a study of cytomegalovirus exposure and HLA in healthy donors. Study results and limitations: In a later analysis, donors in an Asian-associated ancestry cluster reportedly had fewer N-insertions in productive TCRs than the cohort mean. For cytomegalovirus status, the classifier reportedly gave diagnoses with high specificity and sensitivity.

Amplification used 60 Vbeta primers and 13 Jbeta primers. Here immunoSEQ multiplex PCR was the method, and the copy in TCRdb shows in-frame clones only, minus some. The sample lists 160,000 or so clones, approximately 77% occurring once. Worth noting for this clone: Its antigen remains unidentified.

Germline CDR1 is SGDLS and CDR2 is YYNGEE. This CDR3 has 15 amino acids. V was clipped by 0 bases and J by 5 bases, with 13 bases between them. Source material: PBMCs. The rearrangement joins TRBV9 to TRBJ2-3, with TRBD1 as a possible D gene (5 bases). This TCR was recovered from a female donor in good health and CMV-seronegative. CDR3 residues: CASSVETAGGDTQYF. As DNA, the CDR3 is TGTGCCAGCAGCGTAGAGACAGCCGGTGGAGATACGCAGTATTTT.